The rows below give T cell receptor beta chains drawn from one sample of a study of cytomegalovirus exposure and HLA in healthy donors. The table came from immunoSEQ multiplex PCR; TCRdb's copy has only in-frame clones and leaves some out. The sample gives around 200,000 clones, roughly three quarters of which show up once; 1.7% is in the top ten. What was sequenced was PBMCs. These receptors came from a middle-aged man in good health and CMV-seronegative. Each CDR3 is given with its conserved first and last residue. The D gene is left open where the match is weak. Clone size is not always given. Where it is, it says once, few, many or a class for expanded clones.

J,size,D,V,CDR3,DNA
TRBJ2-2,NA,TRBD2,TRBV29-1,CSARPSGFTGELFF,TGCAGCGCCCGCCCTAGCGGATTCACCGGGGAGCTGTTTTTT
TRBJ2-7,NA,NA,TRBV7-6,CASSYSGPSYEQYF,TGTGCCAGCAGTTACAGCGGGCCCTCCTACGAGCAGTACTTC
TRBJ2-3,NA,TRBD1,TRBV4-2,CASSRADQGADTQYF,TGTGCCAGCAGCCGAGCGGATCAGGGGGCAGATACGCAGTATTTT
TRBJ2-7,NA,NA,TRBV11-2,CASSPDRNTYEQYF,TGTGCCAGCAGCCCCGACAGGAACACCTACGAGCAGTACTTC
TRBJ1-4,NA,NA,TRBV29-1,CSVGGPQGAGTNEKLFF,TGCAGCGTTGGGGGTCCGCAAGGGGCCGGCACTAATGAAAAACTGTTTTTT
TRBJ2-7,few,TRBD2,TRBV4-1,CASSQVAGGRGEQYF,TGCGCCAGCAGCCAAGTAGCGGGAGGCCGGGGGGAGCAGTACTTC
TRBJ2-7,few,TRBD1,TRBV5-6,CASSFSGGGVISYEQYF,TGTGCCAGCAGCTTCTCAGGGGGTGGGGTGATCTCCTACGAGCAGTACTTC
TRBJ2-5,NA,NA,TRBV5-1,CASSAGPRGETQYF,TGCGCCAGCAGCGCGGGACCTAGGGGAGAGACCCAGTACTTC
TRBJ2-1,NA,NA,TRBV4-1,CASSQTAAVTYNEQFF,TGCGCCAGCAGCCAAACGGCAGCGGTGACCTACAATGAGCAGTTCTTC
TRBJ2-1,NA,NA,TRBV27,CASSSGQISYNEQFF,TGTGCCAGCAGTTCTGGACAGATCTCCTACAATGAGCAGTTCTTC
TRBJ2-1,NA,NA,TRBV6-4,CASSDSPGAHNEQFF,TGTGCCAGCAGTGACTCTCCAGGCGCTCACAATGAGCAGTTCTTC